This T cell receptor beta chain is from a study of T cell responses to AZD1222 COVID-19 vaccine (dated by TCRdb to about 2021). General notes on the study: AZD1222 recipients whose second dose came at about 4 weeks and those whose second dose came at about 12 weeks were combined into one group, since spike-specific TCR depth and breadth did not differ between the two schedules. TCR sequencing covered fewer than 250 trial participants: approximately 200 given two doses of AZD1222 and 26 given two doses of MenACWY control vaccine. Trial participants were enrolled into age subgroups of 18-55, 56-69 and 70-plus years, which contained about 150, 27 and 61 TCR-sequenced participants, respectively.

The CDR3 regions of human TCRbeta chains were analyzed by immunosequencing. The published analysis was carried out like this. TCRs in the repertoires were compared against a reference library of SARS-CoV-2-specific TCRs that had been generated with the MIRA antigen-specificity platform. Breadth meant the fraction of unique TCRs that were SARS-CoV-2-associated, whereas depth meant the fraction of total T cells that were SARS-CoV-2-associated. Using the MIRA data, each spike-specific TCR was mapped to the spike region that the TCR reacts to and placed in a CD4 or CD8 class. Log10-transformed breadth and depth values were compared by one-way ANOVA with Sidak's multiple comparisons tests. Imported from immuneACCESS, the table was reduced by TCRdb to in-frame sequences with V and J called. These copies leave out some clones; in studies compared against another copy, an unresolved V gene accounts for under half, and the cause of the remainder is not known. The DNA gave D and trimming, while V, J and clone size come from that table. Present in this sample are about 62,000 clones, roughly 80% of which were seen just once. In total, the top ten clones hold over 12% of the sample.

This specimen's time point label, interpreted: baseline before first vaccination. The vaccinee samples were drawn from two UK trials, COV001 and COV002, one of which was a single-blind randomized controlled phase 2/3 trial testing AZD1222 (ChAdOx1 nCoV-19) in healthy adults. Trial participant PBMC samples were collected at day 0 and day 28 after the second dose for TCRbeta chain sequencing. This clone was detected once. Its antigen specificity is not known. Nothing much larger sits one base from this clone, and base qualities are not available. The paper's findings and limits, for the study overall: After two AZD1222 doses, spike-specific TCR breadth and depth were significantly higher than at day 0 and than in MenACWY recipients. Conclusions about previously exposed vaccinees are limited, since just 6 or 7 AZD1222 recipients were seropositive for SARS-CoV-2 at baseline. Participants were mostly white British, with more females than males. The authors suggested clonal diversity may have been underestimated. In the small 56-69-year group, the increase in depth fell short of significance, most likely because of low power. Because no day 14 peak-response samples were available, the repertoires could be characterized only after the peak T cell response. Vaccine-associated CD4 TCRs spanned the whole spike protein, with dominant responses in regions 160-218 and 743-854. Reportedly, almost half of the unique spike-specific TCRs recognized epitopes lying outside the regions that are mutated in the B.1.351 and B.1.1.7 variants.

The sequence derives from an adult in good health. The sequencing here drew on peripheral blood, taken on day 0 of AZD1222 vaccination.

The nucleotide sequence is TGTGCCTGGATTCCGGGTGGGTCCCTCTACGAGCAGTACTTC. This translates into CAWIPGGSLYEQYF. This chain is built from TRBV30 and TRBJ2-7; too little of a D gene remains to name it. The junction carries 16 bases between V and J, which are trimmed by 4 bases and 3 bases respectively. The CDR3 holds 14 amino acids from the cysteine to the phenylalanine. Of the read, only the CDR3 DNA is kept; its 42 bases are in frame from base 1. Based on the germline V gene (reference sequence), the CDR1 and CDR2 sequences are GTSNPN and SVGIG.